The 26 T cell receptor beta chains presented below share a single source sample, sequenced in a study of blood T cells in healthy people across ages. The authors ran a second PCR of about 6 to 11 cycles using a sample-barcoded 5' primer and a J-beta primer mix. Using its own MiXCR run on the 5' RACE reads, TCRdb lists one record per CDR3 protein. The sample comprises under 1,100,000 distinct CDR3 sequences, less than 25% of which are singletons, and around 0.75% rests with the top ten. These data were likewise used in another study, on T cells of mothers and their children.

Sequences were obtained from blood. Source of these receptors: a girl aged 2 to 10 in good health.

The DNA of the CDR3 is TGTGCCAGCAGCGGACATACGCAGTATTTT. Translated: CASSGHTQYF. The chain uses TRBV11-2 and TRBJ2-3; unclear D gene. Germline loops: CDR1 SGHAT, CDR2 FQNNGV. The CDR3 is 10 residues long. V shed 5 bases and J shed 7 bases, with 4 bases lying between them.

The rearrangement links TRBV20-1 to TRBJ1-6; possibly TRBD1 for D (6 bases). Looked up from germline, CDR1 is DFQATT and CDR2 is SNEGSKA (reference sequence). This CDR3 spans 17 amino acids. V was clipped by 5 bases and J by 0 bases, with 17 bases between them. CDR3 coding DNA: TGCAGTGCTGTTCCCCGACAGGTCAGCTCCTATAATTCACCCCTCCACTTT. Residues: CSAVPRQVSSYNSPLHF.

The CDR3 DNA is TGTGCCAGCAGCTACGGGACAGCCTATGGCTACACCTTC. It codes for CASSYGTAYGYTF. The chain has TRBV14 and TRBJ1-2, with TRBD1 identical over 7 bases. From germline, CDR1 is SGHDN and CDR2 FVKESK. V lost 5 bases and J lost 4; bases outside the gene matches: 4. CDR3 length: 13 residues. The full variable domain, its missing parts supplied by reference TRBV14 and TRBJ1-2, is EAGVTQFPSHSVIEKGQTVTLRCDPISGHDNLYWYRRVMGKEIKFLLHFVKESKQDESGMPNNRFLAERTGGTYSTLKVQPAELEDSGVYFCASSYGTAYGYTFGSGTRLTVV.

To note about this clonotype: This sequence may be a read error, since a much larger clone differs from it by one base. Written as DNA, the CDR3 is TGTGCCAGCAGCTGCCCTGATGAGGGGGCAATGGATAGCAATCAGCCCCAGCATTTT. Amino acids: CASSCPDEGAMDSNQPQHF. The chain has TRBV7-3 and TRBJ1-5, with TRBD1 matching over 7 bases. Germline CDR1 and CDR2: SGHTA and FQGTGA. The V segment lost 4 bases and the J segment 0 bases; nucleotides outside the gene matches: 15. There are 19 residues in the CDR3.

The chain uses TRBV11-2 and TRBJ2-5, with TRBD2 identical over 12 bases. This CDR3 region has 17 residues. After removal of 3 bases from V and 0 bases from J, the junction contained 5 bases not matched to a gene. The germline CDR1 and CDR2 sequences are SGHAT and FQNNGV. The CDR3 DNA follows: TGTGCCAGCAGCTTCGCTCGGACTAGCGGGAACCAAGAGACCCAGTACTTC. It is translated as CASSFARTSGNQETQYF. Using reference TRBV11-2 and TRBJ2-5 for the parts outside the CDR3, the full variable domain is EAGVAQSPRYKIIEKRQSVAFWCNPISGHATLYWYQQILGQGPKLLIQFQNNGVVDDSQLPKDRFSAERLKGVDSTLKIQPAKLEDSAVYLCASSFARTSGNQETQYFGPGTRLLVL.

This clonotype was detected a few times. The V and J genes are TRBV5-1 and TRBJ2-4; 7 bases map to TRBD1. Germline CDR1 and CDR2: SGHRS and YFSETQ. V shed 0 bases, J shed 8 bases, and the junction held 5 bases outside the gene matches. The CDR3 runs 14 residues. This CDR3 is CASSLGQGVDIQYF. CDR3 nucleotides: TGCGCCAGCAGCTTGGGACAGGGTGTGGACATTCAGTACTTC.

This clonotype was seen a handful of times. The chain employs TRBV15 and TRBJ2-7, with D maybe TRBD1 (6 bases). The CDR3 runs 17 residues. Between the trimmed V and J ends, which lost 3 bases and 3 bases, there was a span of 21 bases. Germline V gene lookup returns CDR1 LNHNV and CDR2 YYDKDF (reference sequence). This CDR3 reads CATSRRYRPGQDYEQYF. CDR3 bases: TGTGCCACCAGCAGGCGGTATCGTCCGGGACAAGACTACGAGCAGTACTTC. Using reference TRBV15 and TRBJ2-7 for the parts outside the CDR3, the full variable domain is DAMVIQNPRYQVTQFGKPVTLSCSQTLNHNVMYWYQQKSSQAPKLLFHYYDKDFNNEADTPDNFQSRRPNTSFCFLDIRSPGLGDTAMYLCATSRRYRPGQDYEQYFGPGTRLTVT.

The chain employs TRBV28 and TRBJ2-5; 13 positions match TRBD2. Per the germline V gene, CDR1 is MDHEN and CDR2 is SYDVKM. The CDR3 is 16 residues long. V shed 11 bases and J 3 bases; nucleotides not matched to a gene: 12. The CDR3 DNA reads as TGTGCCGGTCAGCAGGTCGGGACTAGCGGGAAAGAGACCCAGTACTTC. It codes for CAGQQVGTSGKETQYF.

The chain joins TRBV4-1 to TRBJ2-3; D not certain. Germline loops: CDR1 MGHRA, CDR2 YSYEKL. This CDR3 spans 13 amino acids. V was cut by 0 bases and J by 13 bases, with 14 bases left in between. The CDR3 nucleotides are TGCGCCAGCAGCCAAGATTTAGTCGGGCTCGAGTATTTT. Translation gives CASSQDLVGLEYF.

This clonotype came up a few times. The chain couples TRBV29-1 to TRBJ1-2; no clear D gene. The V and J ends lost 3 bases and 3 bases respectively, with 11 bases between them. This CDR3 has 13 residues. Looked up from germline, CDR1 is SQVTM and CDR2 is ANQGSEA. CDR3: CSVERPLDYGYTF. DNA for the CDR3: TGCAGCGTTGAGAGGCCCCTCGACTATGGCTACACCTTC. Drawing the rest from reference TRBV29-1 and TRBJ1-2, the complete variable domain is SAVISQKPSRDICQRGTSLTIQCQVDSQVTMMFWYRQQPGQSLTLIATANQGSEATYESGFVIDKFPISRPNLTFSTLTVSNMSPEDSSIYLCSVERPLDYGYTFGSGTRLTVV.

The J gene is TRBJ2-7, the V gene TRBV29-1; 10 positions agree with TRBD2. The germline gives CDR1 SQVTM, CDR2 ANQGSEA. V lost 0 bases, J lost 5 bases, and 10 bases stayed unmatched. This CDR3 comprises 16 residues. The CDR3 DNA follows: TGCAGCGTTGAAGAGGTCGGGCTAGCGGGAGTCAACGAGCAGTACTTC. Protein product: CSVEEVGLAGVNEQYF.

Written as DNA, the CDR3 is TGTGCCAGCAGTGAGACCGTGGGGGGGTACAATGAGCAGTTCTTC. It translates to CASSETVGGYNEQFF. This rearrangement joins TRBV6-1 to TRBJ2-1, with 7 bases identical to TRBD2. The length of the CDR3 is 15 residues. In germline, CDR1 is MNHNS, CDR2 SASEGT. The trim removed 3 bases at V and 4 bases at J, leaving 6 bases unmatched.

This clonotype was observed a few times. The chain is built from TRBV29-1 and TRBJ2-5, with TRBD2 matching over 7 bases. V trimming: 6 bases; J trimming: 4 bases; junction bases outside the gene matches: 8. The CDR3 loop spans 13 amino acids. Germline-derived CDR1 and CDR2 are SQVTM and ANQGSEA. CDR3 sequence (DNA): TGCAGCGTGGGCCCGACTAGCTTAGAGACCCAGTACTTC. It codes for CSVGPTSLETQYF.

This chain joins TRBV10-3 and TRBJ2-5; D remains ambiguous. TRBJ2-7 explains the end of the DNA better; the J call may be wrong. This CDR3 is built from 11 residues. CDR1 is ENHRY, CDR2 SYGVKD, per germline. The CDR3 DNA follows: TGTGCCACCAATGAAAGATACGAGCAGTACTTC. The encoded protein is CATNERYEQYF.

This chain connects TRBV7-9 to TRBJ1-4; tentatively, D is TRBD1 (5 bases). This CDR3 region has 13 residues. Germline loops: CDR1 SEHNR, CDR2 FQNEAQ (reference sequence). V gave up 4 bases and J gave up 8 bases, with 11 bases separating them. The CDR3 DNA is TGTGCCAGCAGCTCCGCGGGGGTGGAAAAACTGTTTTTT. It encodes CASSSAGVEKLFF. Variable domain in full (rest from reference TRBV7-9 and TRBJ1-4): DTGVSQNPRHKITKRGQNVTFRCDPISEHNRLYWYRQTLGQGPEFLTYFQNEAQLEKSRLLSDRFSAERPKGSFSTLEIQRTEQGDSAMYLCASSSAGVEKLFFGSGTQLSVL.

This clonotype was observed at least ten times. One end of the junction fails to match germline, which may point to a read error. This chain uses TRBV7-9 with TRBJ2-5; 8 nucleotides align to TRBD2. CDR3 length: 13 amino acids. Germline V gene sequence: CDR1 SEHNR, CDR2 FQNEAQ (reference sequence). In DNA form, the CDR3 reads TGCGCCAGCAGCTCGCGGGAGGAAGAGACCCAGTACTTC. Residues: CASSSREEETQYF.

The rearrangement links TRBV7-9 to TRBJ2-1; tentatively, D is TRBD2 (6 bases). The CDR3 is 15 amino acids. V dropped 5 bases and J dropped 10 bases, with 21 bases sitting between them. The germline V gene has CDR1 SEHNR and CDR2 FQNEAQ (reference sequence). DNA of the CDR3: TGTGCCAGCAGCCCGAACACACGACTAGGCAAGGAGCAGTTCTTC. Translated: CASSPNTRLGKEQFF.

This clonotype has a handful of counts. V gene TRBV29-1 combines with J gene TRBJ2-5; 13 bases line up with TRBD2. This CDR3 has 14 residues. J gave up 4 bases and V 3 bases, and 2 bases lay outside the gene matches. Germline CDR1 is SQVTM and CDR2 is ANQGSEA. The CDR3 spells CSVETSGRRETQYF. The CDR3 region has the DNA TGCAGCGTTGAGACTAGCGGGAGGCGAGAGACCCAGTACTTC.

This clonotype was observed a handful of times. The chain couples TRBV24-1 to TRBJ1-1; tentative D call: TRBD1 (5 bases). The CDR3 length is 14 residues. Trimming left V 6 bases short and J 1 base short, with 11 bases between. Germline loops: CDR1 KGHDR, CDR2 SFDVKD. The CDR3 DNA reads TGTGCCACCAGTTCGAGGACAAAGAACACTGAAGCTTTCTTT. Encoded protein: CATSSRTKNTEAFF.

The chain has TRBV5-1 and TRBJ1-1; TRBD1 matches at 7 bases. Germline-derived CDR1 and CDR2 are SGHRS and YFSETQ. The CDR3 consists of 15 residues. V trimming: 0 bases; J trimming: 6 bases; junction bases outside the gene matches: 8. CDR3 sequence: CASSLGQGDSAEAFF. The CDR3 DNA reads TGCGCCAGCAGCTTGGGGCAGGGGGACTCGGCTGAAGCTTTCTTT. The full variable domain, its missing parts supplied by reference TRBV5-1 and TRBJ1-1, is KAGVTQTPRYLIKTRGQQVTLSCSPISGHRSVSWYQQTPGQGLQFLFEYFSETQRNKGNFPGRFSGRQFSNSRSEMNVSTLELGDSALYLCASSLGQGDSAEAFFGQGTRLTVV.

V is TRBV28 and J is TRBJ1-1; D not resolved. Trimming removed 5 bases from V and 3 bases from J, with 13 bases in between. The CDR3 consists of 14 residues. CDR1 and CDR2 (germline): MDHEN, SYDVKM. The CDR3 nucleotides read TGTGCCAGCAGTCTCCTTCGGGGTTACACTGAAGCTTTCTTT. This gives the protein CASSLLRGYTEAFF.

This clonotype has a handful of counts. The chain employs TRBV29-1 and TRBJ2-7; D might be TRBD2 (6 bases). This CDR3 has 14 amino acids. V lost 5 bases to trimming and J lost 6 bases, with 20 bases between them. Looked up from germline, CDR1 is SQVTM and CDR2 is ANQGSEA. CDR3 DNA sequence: TGCAGCGTTAAAGGACGGGGGATCAACCTCGAGCAGTACTTC. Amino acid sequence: CSVKGRGINLEQYF.

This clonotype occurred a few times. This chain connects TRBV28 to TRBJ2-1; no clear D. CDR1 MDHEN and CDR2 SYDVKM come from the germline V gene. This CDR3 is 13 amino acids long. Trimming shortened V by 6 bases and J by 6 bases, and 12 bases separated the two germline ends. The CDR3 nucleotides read TGTGCCAGCAGCCCGTCCATTCTCAATGAGCAGTTCTTC. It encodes CASSPSILNEQFF.

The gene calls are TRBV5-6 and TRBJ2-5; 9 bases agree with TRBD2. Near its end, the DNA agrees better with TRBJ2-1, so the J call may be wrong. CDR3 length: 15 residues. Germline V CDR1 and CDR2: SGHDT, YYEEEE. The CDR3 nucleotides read TGTGCCGGCACCCAGTGGAGGCGGGGGGGCGATGAGCAGTTCTTC. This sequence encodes CAGTQWRRGGDEQFF.

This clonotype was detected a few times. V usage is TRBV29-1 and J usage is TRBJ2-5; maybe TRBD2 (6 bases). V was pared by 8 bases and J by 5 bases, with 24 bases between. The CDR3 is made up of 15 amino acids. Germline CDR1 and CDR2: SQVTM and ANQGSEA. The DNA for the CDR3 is TGCAGCCTCCCGTTTGAGCGCGGGGATGGGGAGACCCAGTACTTC. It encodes CSLPFERGDGETQYF. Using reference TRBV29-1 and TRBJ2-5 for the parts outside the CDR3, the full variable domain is SAVISQKPSRDICQRGTSLTIQCQVDSQVTMMFWYRQQPGQSLTLIATANQGSEATYESGFVIDKFPISRPNLTFSTLTVSNMSPEDSSIYLCSLPFERGDGETQYFGPGTRLLVL.

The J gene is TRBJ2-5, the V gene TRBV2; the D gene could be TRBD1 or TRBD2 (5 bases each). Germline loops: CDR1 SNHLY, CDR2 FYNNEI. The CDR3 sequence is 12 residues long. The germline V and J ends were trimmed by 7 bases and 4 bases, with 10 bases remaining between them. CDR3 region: CASMGERETQYF. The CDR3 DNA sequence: TGTGCCAGCATGGGGGAGCGAGAGACCCAGTACTTC.